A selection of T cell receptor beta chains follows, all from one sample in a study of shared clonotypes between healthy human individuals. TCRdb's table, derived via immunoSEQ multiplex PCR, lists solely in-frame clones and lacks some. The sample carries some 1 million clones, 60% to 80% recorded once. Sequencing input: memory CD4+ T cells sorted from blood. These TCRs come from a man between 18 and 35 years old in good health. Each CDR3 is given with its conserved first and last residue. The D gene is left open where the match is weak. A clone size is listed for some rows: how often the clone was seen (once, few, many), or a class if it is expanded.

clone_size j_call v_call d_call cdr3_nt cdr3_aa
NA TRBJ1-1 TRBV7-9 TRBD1 TGTGCCAGCAGCGTAACCGGGACAGCTAACACTGAAGCTTTCTTT CASSVTGTANTEAFF
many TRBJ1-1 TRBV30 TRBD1 TGTGCCTGGACGACAGGGCTGTTCACTGAAGCTTTCTTT CAWTTGLFTEAFF
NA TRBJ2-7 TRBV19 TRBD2 TGTGCCAGTAGTTCAGCGGGATTTCGAGCCTACTACGAGCAGTACTTC CASSSAGFRAYYEQYF
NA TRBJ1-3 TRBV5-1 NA TGCGCCAGCAGCTTGGCGGCAGTTGTGGCTGGAAACACCATATATTTT CASSLAAVVAGNTIYF
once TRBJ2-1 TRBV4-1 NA TGCGCCAGCAGCCGCCCGGCGAGAGGAGGGGGGCACAATGAGCAGTTCTTC CASSRPARGGGHNEQFF
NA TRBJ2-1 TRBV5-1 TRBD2 TGCGCCAGCAGCGCCTATCCCGGGACTAGCGGGCGGGAGCAGTTCTTC CASSAYPGTSGREQFF
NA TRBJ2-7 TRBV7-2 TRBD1 TGTGCCAGCAGCTATTATACAGGGGCCGGAGGCGAGCAGTACTTC CASSYYTGAGGEQYF
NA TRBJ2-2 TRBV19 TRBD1 TGTGCCAGTAGAGACAGGGGGCGCACCGGGGAGCTGTTTTTT CASRDRGRTGELFF
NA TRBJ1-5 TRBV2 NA TGTGCCAGCAGTGAATCAGGGGCTGGTCAGCCCCAGCATTTT CASSESGAGQPQHF
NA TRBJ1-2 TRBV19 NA TGTGCCAGCCGTCCGTTCAGCGGCTATGGCTACACCTTC CASRPFSGYGYTF
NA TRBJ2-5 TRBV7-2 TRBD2 TGTGCCAGCAGCTTAGAAGGAACTCAGAGCGGGAGGCCCCAAGAGACCCAGTACTTC CASSLEGTQSGRPQETQYF
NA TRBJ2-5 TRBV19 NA TGTGCCAGTAGTGGGGAGACTAGTACGGCCCAAGAGACCCAGTACTTC CASSGETSTAQETQYF
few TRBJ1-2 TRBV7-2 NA TGTGCCAGCAGCAGAAGGACGGACTATGGCTACACCTTC CASSRRTDYGYTF
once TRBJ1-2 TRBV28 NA TGTGCCAGCAGCCCCCTACAGAGAACCTATGGCTACACCTTC CASSPLQRTYGYTF
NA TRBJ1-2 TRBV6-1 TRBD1 TGTGCCAGCACCTACGGGACAGGGGGCTATGGCTACACCTTC CASTYGTGGYGYTF
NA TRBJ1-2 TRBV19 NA TGTGCCAGTAGTATCGGTCCGGGGGCGAGCTATGGCTACACCTTC CASSIGPGASYGYTF
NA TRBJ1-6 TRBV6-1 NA TGTGCCAGCAGTGCTCAGCCACCCGGGAATTCACCCCTCCACTTT CASSAQPPGNSPLHF
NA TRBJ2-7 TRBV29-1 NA TGCAGCGTTGAAGGGAAAGGGTCCTACGAGCAGTACTTC CSVEGKGSYEQYF
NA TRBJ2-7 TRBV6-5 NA TGTGCCAGCAGTCGAACGACAGCTGCCTACGAGCAGTACTTC CASSRTTAAYEQYF
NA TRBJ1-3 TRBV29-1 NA TGCAGCGTTGAAAAGGGAAACACCATATATTTT CSVEKGNTIYF
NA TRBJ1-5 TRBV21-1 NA TGTGCCAGCAGCAAAGAAAACAGGGGTGAACAGCCCCAGCATTTT CASSKENRGEQPQHF
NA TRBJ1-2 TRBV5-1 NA TGCGCCAGCAGCTTGAGAGGGGGATGGGACTATGGCTACACCTTC CASSLRGGWDYGYTF
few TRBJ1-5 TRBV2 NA TGTGCCAGCAGTGGCGATAGCAATCAGCCCCAGCATTTT CASSGDSNQPQHF
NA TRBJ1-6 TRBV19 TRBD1 TGTGCAACAGGGGCGGGAGAGGGCTCTCCCCTCCACTTT CATGAGEGSPLHF
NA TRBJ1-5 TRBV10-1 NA TGCGCCAGCAGTGGGGGGGGAAATCAGCCCCAGCATTTT CASSGGGNQPQHF
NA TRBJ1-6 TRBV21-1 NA TGTGCCAGCAGCAAATACAGGTTTAATTCACCCCTCCACTTT CASSKYRFNSPLHF
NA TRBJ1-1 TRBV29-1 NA TGCAGCGTCGAAGGTCACTCGAACACTGAAGCTTTCTTT CSVEGHSNTEAFF